A single sample gave rise to the 24 T cell receptor beta chains below, sequenced in a study of blood T cell repertoires in COVID-19 (dated by TCRdb to 2018 to 2021). Library creation used the immunoSEQ multiplex PCR assay. Entries here come from immuneACCESS through TCRdb and include only in-frame sequences with V and J called. Some clones fail to appear in such tables; in the studies checked, an unresolved V gene covers under half of the shortfall, and the cause of the remainder is unknown. The sample records roughly 250,000 clones, about 87% of which are singletons. 3% to 4.5% of the sample comes from the top ten. Sequencing used peripheral blood. The receptors derive from a woman aged 40 to 50 with acute or convalescent COVID-19.

The rearrangement uses TRBV6-2 or TRBV6-3 and TRBJ2-1; 10 bases map to TRBD1. The CDR3 contains 15 residues. Germline V lookup: CDR1 MNHEY, CDR2 SVGEGT. V shed 6 bases, J shed 4 bases, and the junction held 6 bases outside the gene matches. Written as DNA, the CDR3 is TGTGCCAGCAGCCAAGGGACAGGGGAATACAATGAGCAGTTCTTC. The encoded protein is CASSQGTGEYNEQFF.

This chain joins TRBV5-8 and TRBJ2-1, with D unclear. Germline V gene data show CDR1 as SGHTS and CDR2 as YDEGEE. The V and J ends lost 3 bases and 3 bases respectively, with 10 bases between them. CDR3 length equals 14 residues. In DNA form, the CDR3 reads TGTGCCAGCAGCTCCGGTTTGATCTACAATGAGCAGTTCTTC. It yields the protein CASSSGLIYNEQFF.

The chain links TRBV2 to TRBJ2-3; TRBD1 agrees at 9 bases. Germline V gene data show CDR1 as SNHLY and CDR2 as FYNNEI. J was trimmed by 13 bases and V by 6 bases; bases with no gene match: 14. The CDR3 runs 14 residues. CDR3 loop: CASSPRATGGREYF. In nucleotides, the CDR3 is TGTGCCAGCAGCCCAAGGGCGACAGGGGGTAGGGAGTATTTT.

Only a few counts were recorded for this clone. The chain recombines TRBV2 with TRBJ1-2; unclear D gene. Germline assignment: CDR1 SNHLY and CDR2 FYNNEI. This CDR3 comprises 15 residues. V was trimmed by 8 bases and J by 0 bases, leaving 16 bases between them. CDR3 amino acids: CASLPESGANYGYTF. CDR3 sequence (DNA): TGTGCCAGCCTCCCTGAGTCGGGAGCTAACTATGGCTACACCTTC.

The chain is built from TRBV12-5 and TRBJ1-2, with TRBD1 as a possible D gene (5 bases). V was shortened by 0 bases and J by 2 bases, with 13 bases between the two germline ends. Germline V gives CDR1 LGHNT, CDR2 FRNRAP. CDR3 length equals 16 residues. The DNA of the CDR3 is TGTGCTAGTGGTTTGGTACTCGGGGGGTGGAACTATGGCTACACCTTC. Its translation is CASGLVLGGWNYGYTF.

The CDR3 sequence: CASSEQGSYNEQFF. CDR3 nucleotides: TGTGCCAGCAGTGAGCAGGGTTCCTACAATGAGCAGTTCTTC. This rearrangement joins TRBV25-1 to TRBJ2-1; D might be TRBD1 (5 bases). The CDR3 loop spans 14 amino acids. From germline, CDR1 is MGHDK and CDR2 SYGVNS. V was trimmed by 3 bases and J by 1 base, leaving 7 bases between them.

This chain links TRBV3-1 (or the pseudogene TRBV3-2) with TRBJ1-3, with TRBD1 matching over 7 bases. The CDR3 is 19 residues long. V trimming: 1 base; J trimming: 0 bases; junction bases outside the gene matches: 12. CDR1 is LGHDT, CDR2 YNNKEL, per germline (reference sequence). CDR3 coding DNA: TGTGCCAGCAGCCAAGGTGGACAGGTGAGCCTCCTCTCTGGAAACACCATATATTTT. The encoded protein is CASSQGGQVSLLSGNTIYF.

The CDR3 DNA is TGTGCCAGCAGCAACCTAGCGGGGGGAATCTACGAGCAGTACGTC. Amino acids: CASSNLAGGIYEQYV. The chain combines TRBV6-5 with TRBJ2-7; 11 bases agree with TRBD2. The CDR3 contains 15 residues. CDR1 and CDR2 (germline): MNHEY, SVGAGI. The ends lost 6 bases at V and 3 bases at J; junction bases unmatched: 7.

The rearrangement links TRBV6-6 to TRBJ1-2; no firm D call. Trimming took off 2 bases at V and 8 bases at J, with 9 bases between the two ends. This CDR3 comprises 12 residues. Germline-derived CDR1 and CDR2 are MNHNY and SVGAGI (reference sequence). This CDR3 reads CASSYRRGGYTF. The CDR3 nucleotides read TGTGCCAGCAGTTACCGCCGGGGAGGCTACACCTTC.

The genes are TRBV2 and TRBJ1-6, with D tentatively TRBD1 (6 bases). Per germline, CDR1 SNHLY and CDR2 FYNNEI. This CDR3 region has 15 residues. The V gene lost 6 bases and the J gene lost 4 bases, with 13 bases spanning the gap. The CDR3 region is CASSPDSFYNSPLHF. DNA of the CDR3: TGTGCCAGCAGCCCGGACAGTTTTTATAATTCACCCCTCCACTTT.

The chain employs TRBV15 and TRBJ1-6, with D unresolved. CDR3 length: 14 residues. The germline V and J ends were trimmed by 1 base and 4 bases, with 5 bases remaining between them. Germline CDR1 reads LNHNV; CDR2 reads YYDKDF (reference sequence). CDR3 DNA sequence: TGTGCCACCAGCAGAGTGCAGTATAATTCACCCCTCCACTTT. Translating it yields CATSRVQYNSPLHF. Looking up the rest from reference TRBV15 and TRBJ1-6 gives the full variable domain: DAMVIQNPRYQVTQFGKPVTLSCSQTLNHNVMYWYQQKSSQAPKLLFHYYDKDFNNEADTPDNFQSRRPNTSFCFLDIRSPGLGDTAMYLCATSRVQYNSPLHFGNGTRLTVT.

This clone has only a few counts. This chain links TRBV2 with TRBJ1-5; the D is unclear. Deletions cut 6 bases from V and 2 bases from J, with 14 bases between. The CDR3 runs to 15 residues. From germline, CDR1 is SNHLY and CDR2 FYNNEI. CDR3 in DNA: TGTGCCAGCAGATTAGGTTCGGGAGGCAATCAGCCCCAGCATTTT. It translates to CASRLGSGGNQPQHF. Together with reference TRBV2 and TRBJ1-5, the CDR3 gives the full variable domain: EPEVTQTPSHQVTQMGQEVILRCVPISNHLYFYWYRQILGQKVEFLVSFYNNEISEKSEIFDDQFSVERPDGSNFTLKIRSTKLEDSAMYFCASRLGSGGNQPQHFGDGTRLSIL.

The chain combines TRBV30 with TRBJ1-4; TRBD1 might be the D (5 bases). The length of the CDR3 is 14 residues. Germline V CDR1 and CDR2: GTSNPN, SVGIG (reference sequence). The V end lost 3 bases, the J end lost 0 bases, and 8 bases lay between the germline ends. This chain's CDR3 is CAWSQTATNEKLFF. In DNA, the CDR3 is TGTGCCTGGAGCCAGACAGCAACTAATGAAAAACTGTTTTTT.

This chain uses TRBV7-9 with TRBJ1-1; D is uncertain. This CDR3 spans 18 amino acids. CDR1 is SEHNR and CDR2 is FQNEAQ in the germline V gene (reference sequence). V was clipped by 5 bases and J by 0 bases, with 22 bases between them. Here the CDR3 DNA reads TGTGCCAGCAGCCCCGGGAGGTATGAAATTGGAATGAACACTGAAGCTTTCTTT. Amino acids: CASSPGRYEIGMNTEAFF.

This chain uses TRBV7-8 with TRBJ1-1; D unclear. Germline V gene lookup returns CDR1 SGHVS and CDR2 FQNEAQ. The CDR3 loop spans 15 amino acids. V lost 5 bases and J 2 bases, leaving 15 bases between the germline ends. CDR3 residues: CASSRRTAFNTEAFF. CDR3 DNA sequence: TGTGCCAGCAGCCGCCGGACTGCGTTTAACACTGAAGCTTTCTTT.

The rearrangement uses TRBV3-1 (or the pseudogene TRBV3-2) and TRBJ2-4, with 7 positions matching TRBD2. The CDR3 spans 15 residues. J lost 5 bases, V lost 0 bases, and 4 bases had no gene match. Germline V gene sequence: CDR1 LGHDT, CDR2 YNNKEL (reference sequence). The CDR3: CASSQDRLAENIQYF. For the CDR3, the DNA is TGTGCCAGCAGCCAAGATAGGCTAGCGGAAAACATTCAGTACTTC.

This clone appeared a single time. V is TRBV3-1 (or the pseudogene TRBV3-2) and J is TRBJ2-4; TRBD2 aligns across 7 bases. V gave up 0 bases and J gave up 3 bases; unmatched junction bases: 17. Germline CDR1 LGHDT, CDR2 YNNKEL (reference sequence). The CDR3 has 20 amino acids. CDR3 amino acids: CASSQDRVGYRSGGKNIQYF. The CDR3 DNA follows: TGTGCCAGCAGCCAAGATAGGGTTGGTTATCGATCGGGAGGCAAAAACATTCAGTACTTC.

The J gene is TRBJ2-1, the V gene TRBV19; the D gene is possibly TRBD1 (6 bases). CDR3 length: 16 residues. V lost 4 bases and J lost 0, with 13 bases in between. Germline V CDR1 and CDR2: LNHDA, SQIVND (reference sequence). The CDR3 region is CASSTRTARSYNEQFF. The DNA of the CDR3 is TGTGCCAGTAGTACCCGGACAGCCCGCTCCTACAATGAGCAGTTCTTC.

The CDR3 DNA follows: TGTGCCAGCAGTGCGGACAGGGAAGGGAGTTCGAACACTGAAGCTTTCTTT. Translated: CASSADREGSSNTEAFF. The V call is TRBV2, the J call TRBJ1-1, with 8 bases identical to TRBD1. The ends lost 4 bases at V and 1 base at J; junction bases unmatched: 11. The germline CDR1 and CDR2 sequences are SNHLY and FYNNEI. The CDR3 runs to 17 residues.

The chain combines TRBV6-5 with TRBJ1-2; TRBD1 is a possible D gene (6 bases). The CDR3 has 16 amino acids. V was trimmed by 0 bases and J by 2 bases, leaving 13 bases between them. Germline loops: CDR1 MNHEY, CDR2 SVGAGI. Here the CDR3 DNA reads TGTGCCAGCAGTTACTCGACAGGAGCTCTCAACTATGGCTACACCTTC. It encodes CASSYSTGALNYGYTF.

This clone appeared once. The V gene is TRBV5-4, the J gene TRBJ2-7, with D tentatively TRBD2 (5 bases). This CDR3 comprises 15 residues. Trimming left V 4 bases short and J 7 bases short, with 21 bases between. In germline, CDR1 is SGHNT, CDR2 YYREEE (reference sequence). The CDR3 is CASSTAGSLLREQYV. The CDR3 DNA reads as TGTGCCAGCAGCACGGCGGGCAGCCTCCTACGTGAGCAGTACGTC.

This clone has more than one count but fewer than ten. The chain carries TRBV28 and TRBJ1-2; 7 bases agree with TRBD1. The CDR3 sequence is 14 residues long. The J segment lost 0 bases and the V segment lost 5 bases, leaving 3 bases of the junction unmatched. Germline lookup yields CDR1 MDHEN and CDR2 SYDVKM. Written as DNA, the CDR3 is TGTGCCAGCAGTGTGGACAGGACTAACTATGGCTACACCTTC. This translates into CASSVDRTNYGYTF.

This clone was recorded a few times. This chain joins TRBV6-5 and TRBJ1-2; 7 bases match TRBD1. The CDR3 sequence is 14 residues long. Germline V gene data show CDR1 as MNHEY and CDR2 as SVGAGI. V trimming: 5 bases; J trimming: 6 bases; junction bases outside the gene matches: 9. CDR3 DNA sequence: TGTGCCAGCAGTCGACAGGGAAGTGGGCATGGCTACACCTTC. Residues: CASSRQGSGHGYTF.

The chain combines TRBV3-1 (or the pseudogene TRBV3-2) with TRBJ1-1, with TRBD1 matching 7 bases. V gave up 1 base and J gave up 1 base; unmatched junction bases: 6. The germline V gene has CDR1 LGHDT and CDR2 YNNKEL (reference sequence). The CDR3 is 16 residues long. The CDR3 is CASSQGGSGGNTEAFF. CDR3 bases: TGTGCCAGCAGCCAAGGGGGGTCAGGGGGGAACACTGAAGCTTTCTTT.